This paragraph covers one T cell receptor beta chain sequence. 5'RACE with constant-segment primers built TCRalpha and TCRbeta cDNA libraries with UMIs. In TCRdb, the 5' RACE reads were re-called with MiXCR into one record per CDR3 protein. This table holds approximately 260,000 distinct CDR3 sequences, 16% found once. This specimen comes from a study of T-cell memory formation after mild COVID-19. The CDR3 consists of 14 residues. V dropped 3 bases and J dropped 3 bases, with 6 bases sitting between them. Germline V gene sequence: CDR1 SEHNR, CDR2 FQNEAQ (reference sequence). The chain uses TRBV7-9 and TRBJ1-6; D possibly corresponds to TRBD1 (6 bases). The specimen was PBMCs or a T cell subset sorted from them (not recorded which). The TCR was taken from a man between 18 and 29 years old who had mild COVID-19 (a few samples of this study predate the infection). Cell type and time point are not known. CDR3: CASSLGHYNSPLHF. CDR3 DNA sequence: TGTGCCAGCAGCTTGGGACACTATAATTCACCCCTCCACTTT.